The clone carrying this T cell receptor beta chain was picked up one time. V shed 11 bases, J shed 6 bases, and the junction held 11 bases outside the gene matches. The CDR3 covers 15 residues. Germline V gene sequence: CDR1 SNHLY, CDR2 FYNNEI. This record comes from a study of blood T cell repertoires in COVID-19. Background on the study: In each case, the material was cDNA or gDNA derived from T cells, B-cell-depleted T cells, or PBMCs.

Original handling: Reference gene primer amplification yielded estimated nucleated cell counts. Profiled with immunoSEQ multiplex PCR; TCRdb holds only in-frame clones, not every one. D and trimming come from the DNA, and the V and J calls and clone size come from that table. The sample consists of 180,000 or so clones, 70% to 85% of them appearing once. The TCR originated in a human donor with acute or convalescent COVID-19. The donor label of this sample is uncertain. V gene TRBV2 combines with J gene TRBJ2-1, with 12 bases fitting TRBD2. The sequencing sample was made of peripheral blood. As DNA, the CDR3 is TGTGCCTCAGCGCGGACTAGCGGGATTCGCAATGAGCAGTTCTTC. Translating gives CASARTSGIRNEQFF.